This T cell receptor (beta chain) was captured in a study of T-cell memory formation after mild COVID-19. The overall study: The TCR clusters were mostly specific to one donor.

Overall study results and limits: Contracting clones, day 15 to 85, had balanced CD4/CD8, and later expanders favored CD4+. Contracting CD4+ clones were located mainly in CM and EM, and CD8+ clones in EMRA.

This clonotype has just a few counts. What it binds is unknown. With 4 bases clipped from V and 5 bases from J, the junction kept 6 bases outside the gene matches. The CDR3 runs to 14 residues. Germline-derived CDR1 and CDR2 are SGHVS and FQNEAQ. 5'RACE with constant-segment primers yielded barcoded, UMI-tagged TCR alpha and TCR beta cDNA libraries. MiXCR was run by TCRdb on the 5' RACE reads, yielding one entry per CDR3 protein. The table includes about 110,000 distinct CDR3 sequences, around 12% detected once. The chain combines TRBV7-8 with TRBJ2-3, with 7 bases matching TRBD2. Sequencing was done on a sample of PBMCs or a T cell subset sorted from them (not recorded which). This TCR was recovered from an adult woman who had mild COVID-19 (a few samples of this study predate the infection). Cell type and time point are not known. The CDR3 loop reads CASSSSGVEDTQYF. Written as DNA, the CDR3 is TGTGCCAGCAGCTCGAGCGGGGTGGAAGATACGCAGTATTTT.